Sequencing of this T cell receptor (beta chain) was carried out in a study of beta chain features in type 1 diabetes. Every bit of the isolated RNA underwent reverse transcription, so sequencing read expressed TCRB transcripts. The assay was immunoSEQ multiplex PCR, and TCRdb's table has in-frame clones only and misses some. Of some 410,000 clones detected, more than 11% appear once; the ten largest clones hold 0.035% to 0.04%. CDR1 is DFQATT and CDR2 is SNEGSKA in the germline V gene (reference sequence). The CDR3 is 11 amino acids. V was cut by 6 bases and J by 0 bases, with 5 bases left in between. Points from the study as a whole: Compared with healthy donors, patients appeared to share more similar naive, central memory and regulatory TCRB repertoires.

This clone has a handful of counts. Its antigen remains unidentified. The chain combines TRBV20-1 with TRBJ1-2, with D hard to call. The sequenced sample consisted of naive CD4+ T cells from blood. This TCR was sampled from a man between 25 and 39 years old in good health. The CDR3 sequence: CSAESNYGYTF. CDR3 coding DNA: TGCAGTGCGGAGTCTAACTATGGCTACACCTTC.